This T cell receptor beta chain is drawn from a study of T cell responses to AZD1222 COVID-19 vaccine. Study observations and caveats: Repertoires in all cases were sampled only once the peak T cell response had passed. Spike-specific TCR breadth and depth were elevated following two AZD1222 doses. At baseline, just 5 or 6 AZD1222 recipients tested seropositive. In a largely white British group with more females than males, clonal diversity was possibly underestimated.

As to this clone: The antigen remains undetermined.

Losses at the gene ends were 10 bases for V and 4 bases for J; bases not matched to a gene: 24. The germline V gene has CDR1 LNHDA and CDR2 SQIVND (reference sequence). The CDR3 covers 19 residues. Sequencing was performed with immunoSEQ multiplex PCR; in TCRdb, only in-frame clones are kept and a portion is missing. The sample has 110,000 to 150,000 clones, about 93% seen once; the top ten hold 5% to 6.5%. This sequence originates from an adult in good health. The starting material was peripheral blood, obtained on day 0 of AZD1222 vaccination. The chain joins TRBV19 to TRBJ2-3; 9 bases match TRBD2. The CDR3 reads CANRLGRQTFSGSPDTQYF. The CDR3 DNA reads as TGTGCCAATCGATTGGGACGCCAGACCTTTAGCGGGAGTCCAGATACGCAGTATTTT.